The next 16 T cell receptor beta chains were all read from a single sample in a study of identical twins. TCRdb redid the calling of the 5' RACE reads with MiXCR, one entry per CDR3 protein. Of about 160,000 distinct CDR3 sequences detected, 3.5% appear once; the ten largest clones hold 8.1%. The sample was memory T cells sorted from blood. The receptors come from a man aged 18 to 30 in good health.

The sample holds many counts of this clonotype. DNA for the CDR3: TGTGCCAGCTCACCAGAGATGAACGAGCAGTACTTC. It encodes CASSPEMNEQYF. The chain combines TRBV18 with TRBJ2-7, with unresolved D. CDR1 and CDR2 from the germline V gene are KGHSH and LQKENI. Trimming took 2 bases from V and 5 from J, leaving 7 bases between them. This CDR3 region has 12 residues.

This clonotype was counted many times. V gene TRBV3-1 combines with J gene TRBJ2-1, with 9 bases lining up with TRBD2. V was clipped by 3 bases and J by 0 bases; unmatched bases: 6. CDR1 is LGHDT, CDR2 YNNKEL, per germline (reference sequence). The CDR3 contains 17 residues. CDR3 sequence: CASSQRRAGGSYNEQFF. The CDR3 nucleotides read TGTGCCAGCAGCCAGCGCCGAGCGGGAGGCTCCTACAATGAGCAGTTCTTC.

Ten or more counts support this clonotype. The chain recombines TRBV20-1 with TRBJ2-1; 12 bases are shared with TRBD2. Germline V CDR1 and CDR2: DFQATT, SNEGSKA (reference sequence). The CDR3 sequence is 15 residues long. The J segment lost 8 bases and the V segment lost 3 bases, leaving 8 bases of the junction unmatched. CDR3 in DNA: TGCAGTGCTAGGGGGACTAGCGGGCGAGGGGATGAGCAGTTCTTC. Encoded protein: CSARGTSGRGDEQFF.

This clonotype was seen more than once but under ten times. The V gene is TRBV3-1, the J gene TRBJ2-7; D is uncertain. The CDR3 consists of 12 residues. The germline CDR1 and CDR2 sequences are LGHDT and YNNKEL (reference sequence). Trimming left V 3 bases short and J 6 bases short, with 9 bases between. The CDR3 reads CASSHTPREQYF. Here the CDR3 DNA reads TGTGCCAGCAGCCATACCCCGCGCGAGCAGTACTTC.

This clonotype was detected ten times or more. The rearrangement joins TRBV20-1 to TRBJ2-1; TRBD2 might be the D (6 bases). Deletions cut 1 base from V and 7 bases from J, with 14 bases between. Germline-derived CDR1 and CDR2 are DFQATT and SNEGSKA (reference sequence). The CDR3 covers 14 residues. Written as DNA, the CDR3 is TGCAGTGCTAGAGGTGTTGGAGGGCTTAATGAGCAGTTCTTC. It encodes CSARGVGGLNEQFF.

In this sample, this clonotype turned up many times. V gene TRBV6-5 combines with J gene TRBJ2-2, with 13 nucleotides matching TRBD2. Looked up from germline, CDR1 is MNHEY and CDR2 is SVGAGI. V shed 2 bases, J shed 6 bases, and the junction held 3 bases outside the gene matches. The CDR3 is 16 residues long. The CDR3 here is CASSYNGLAGAGELFF. Here the CDR3 DNA reads TGTGCCAGCAGTTACAACGGACTAGCGGGAGCCGGGGAGCTGTTTTTT.

This clonotype was seen many times. The rearrangement joins TRBV14 to TRBJ2-1; tentative D call: TRBD2 (5 bases). The ends were cut back, 4 bases at V and 4 bases at J, with 8 bases in the middle. Germline V lookup: CDR1 SGHDN, CDR2 FVKESK. The CDR3 is made up of 13 amino acids. CDR3 in amino acids: CASSPREYNEQFF. CDR3 in DNA: TGTGCCAGCAGCCCCCGGGAATACAATGAGCAGTTCTTC.

Ten or more counts support this clonotype. This chain connects TRBV5-5 to TRBJ1-4, with D possibly TRBD1 on 5 matching bases. Looked up from germline, CDR1 is SGHKS and CDR2 is YYEKEE (reference sequence). With 4 bases removed from V and 4 bases from J, the gap between germline ends came to 20 bases. The CDR3 sequence is 17 residues long. Here the CDR3 DNA reads TGTGCCAGCAGCCCCTGGCCCCGGGGGTCACGTAATGAAAAACTGTTTTTT. It is translated as CASSPWPRGSRNEKLFF.

This clonotype appeared many times. The chain recombines TRBV5-1 with TRBJ2-1, with D tentatively TRBD1 (5 bases). Germline assignment: CDR1 SGHRS and CDR2 YFSETQ. V lost 1 base, J lost 9 bases, and 14 bases lay in between. The CDR3 length is 14 residues. The CDR3: CASSLWQGMGEQFF. Here the CDR3 DNA reads TGCGCCAGCAGCTTGTGGCAGGGTATGGGTGAGCAGTTCTTC.

This clonotype was counted many times. The CDR3 sequence: CASSHVGRLEAKNIQYF. CDR3 nucleotides: TGTGCCAGCAGCCACGTGGGACGGCTAGAAGCCAAAAACATTCAGTACTTC. The chain recombines TRBV4-2 with TRBJ2-4; D may be TRBD1 or TRBD2 (5 bases each). The CDR3 totals 17 residues. V gave up 3 bases and J gave up 0 bases, with 15 bases separating them. Germline lookup yields CDR1 LGHNA and CDR2 YNFKEQ.

This clonotype was counted ten times or more. V is TRBV29-1 and J is TRBJ2-2, with D hard to call. The V and J ends lost 4 bases and 3 bases respectively, with 3 bases between them. There are 11 residues in the CDR3. The V gene's germline CDR1 is SQVTM and CDR2 ANQGSEA. CDR3 protein: CSVGDTGELFF. DNA of the CDR3: TGCAGCGTTGGGGACACCGGGGAGCTGTTTTTT.

This clonotype was seen ten or more times. The chain links TRBV5-1 to TRBJ2-3; D gene uncertain. From germline, CDR1 is SGHRS and CDR2 YFSETQ. The CDR3 sequence is 12 residues long. Trimming removed 4 bases at V and 0 bases at J, with 3 bases between. The CDR3 reads CASSASTDTQYF. The DNA of the CDR3 is TGCGCCAGCAGCGCTAGCACAGATACGCAGTATTTT.

This clonotype was seen ten or more times. This chain joins TRBV29-1 and TRBJ2-1; D might be TRBD2 (5 bases). Trimming shortened V by 0 bases and J by 9 bases, and 12 bases separated the two germline ends. CDR1 is SQVTM and CDR2 is ANQGSEA in the germline V gene. This CDR3 comprises 13 residues. The CDR3 nucleotides are TGCAGCGTTGAAGACGGGGTGATCGGTGAGCAGTTCTTC. Translated, it gives CSVEDGVIGEQFF.

The gene calls are TRBV30 and TRBJ1-5; D remains ambiguous. The V and J ends lost 3 bases and 0 bases respectively, with 15 bases between them. Germline V CDR1 and CDR2: GTSNPN, SVGIG (reference sequence). The CDR3 runs to 16 residues. CDR3 DNA: TGTGCCTGGAGACCCTTTCACGGCGGTAGCAATCAGCCCCAGCATTTT. Amino acids: CAWRPFHGGSNQPQHF.

This clonotype was recorded at least ten times. V usage is TRBV19 and J usage is TRBJ2-5; no clear D. Germline assignment: CDR1 LNHDA and CDR2 SQIVND (reference sequence). This CDR3 region has 15 residues. The V and J ends lost 4 bases and 4 bases respectively, with 16 bases between them. The CDR3 region is CASSTSRLVGETQYF. CDR3 bases: TGTGCCAGTAGTACCAGTCGGCTAGTGGGAGAGACCCAGTACTTC.

This clonotype was seen at least ten times. The rearrangement uses TRBV20-1 and TRBJ1-4; 9 nucleotides align to TRBD1. Trimming removed 6 bases from V and 6 bases from J; junction bases left unmatched: 11. The V gene's germline CDR1 is DFQATT and CDR2 SNEGSKA (reference sequence). The CDR3 is 15 amino acids. Written as DNA, the CDR3 is TGCAGTGCAAGGACAGGGGCTGGCTATGATGAAAAACTGTTTTTT. Amino acid sequence: CSARTGAGYDEKLFF.